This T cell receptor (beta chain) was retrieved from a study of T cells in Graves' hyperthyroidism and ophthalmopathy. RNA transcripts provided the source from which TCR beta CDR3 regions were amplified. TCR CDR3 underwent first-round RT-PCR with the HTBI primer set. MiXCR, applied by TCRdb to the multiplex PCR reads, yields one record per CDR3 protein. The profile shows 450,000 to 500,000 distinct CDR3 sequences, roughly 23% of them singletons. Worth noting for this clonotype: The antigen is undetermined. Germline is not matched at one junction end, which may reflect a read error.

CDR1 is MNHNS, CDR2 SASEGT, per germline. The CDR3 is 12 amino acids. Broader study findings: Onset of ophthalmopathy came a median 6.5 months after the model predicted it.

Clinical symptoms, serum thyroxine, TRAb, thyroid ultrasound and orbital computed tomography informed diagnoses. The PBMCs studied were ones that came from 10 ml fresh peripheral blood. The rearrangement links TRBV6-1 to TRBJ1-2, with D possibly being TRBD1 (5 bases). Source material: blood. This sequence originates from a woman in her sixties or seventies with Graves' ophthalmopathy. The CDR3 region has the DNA TGTGCCGGCAGTGACGGGGGGGTTGGCTACACCTTC. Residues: CAGSDGGVGYTF.